This T cell receptor (beta chain) originates from a study of blood T cell repertoires in COVID-19. Study details: The United States, Italy and Spain were the sources of the acute and convalescent COVID-19 samples.

Participants were placed into cohorts based on the clinical history they reported. Generated by immunoSEQ multiplex PCR, the TCRdb table keeps only in-frame clones and is missing some. The table includes approximately 210,000 clones, about 79% detected once. The CDR3 consists of 13 residues. Germline-derived CDR1 and CDR2 are GTSNPN and SVGIG (reference sequence). V lost 1 base, J lost 8 bases, and 14 bases lay in between. The source material was PBMCs or T cells enriched from blood (not recorded which). This clonotype originated in a woman in her sixties who had recovered from COVID-19. The chain employs TRBV30 and TRBJ1-2; weak D call: TRBD1 (5 bases). CDR3 loop: CAWSEGQGRGYTF. The CDR3 DNA sequence: TGTGCCTGGAGTGAAGGGCAGGGTAGGGGCTACACCTTC. Full variable domain (missing parts from reference TRBV30 and TRBJ1-2): SQTIHQWPATLVQPVGSPLSLECTVEGTSNPNLYWYRQAAGRGLQLLFYSVGIGQISSEVPQNLSASRPQDRQFILSSKKLLLSDSGFYLCAWSEGQGRGYTFGSGTRLTVV.